Following are 24 T cell receptor beta chains from one sample sequenced in a study of blood T cell repertoires in COVID-19. Some clones are missing from TCRdb's copy, which holds only in-frame ones; the method was immunoSEQ multiplex PCR. This table has about 80,000 clones, around 76% appearing once. Specimen: peripheral blood. The source is a human donor in a cohort sampled during active COVID-19.

V gene TRBV6-5 combines with J gene TRBJ1-1; 8 bases fit TRBD1. This CDR3 is 14 amino acids long. Germline V lookup: CDR1 MNHEY, CDR2 SVGAGI. J was trimmed by 1 base and V by 7 bases; bases with no gene match: 5. CDR3 DNA: TGTGCCAGCACCAACGGACAGGGGAACACTGAAGCTTTCTTT. Translated, it gives CASTNGQGNTEAFF.

V usage is TRBV5-8 and J usage is TRBJ2-1; 10 nucleotides match TRBD2. The germline CDR1 and CDR2 sequences are SGHTS and YDEGEE. J gave up 9 bases and V 3 bases, and 9 bases lay outside the gene matches. The CDR3 runs to 15 residues. CDR3 nucleotides: TGTGCCAGCAGCTACCCAGCGGGGGGGGGAAGTGAGCAGTTCTTC. It encodes CASSYPAGGGSEQFF. The variable domain in full, with the rest retrieved from reference TRBV5-8 and TRBJ2-1, is EAGVTQSPTHLIKTRGQQATLRCSPISGHTSVYWYQQALGLGLQFLLWYDEGEERNRGNFPPRFSGRQFPNYSSELNVNALELEDSALYLCASSYPAGGGSEQFFGPGTRLTVL.

The chain combines TRBV12-3 or TRBV12-4 with TRBJ1-2, with unresolved D. This CDR3 has 13 amino acids. V lost 5 bases and J lost 0, with 7 bases in between. DNA for the CDR3: TGTGCCAGCAGTAGACATGCTAACTATGGCTACACCTTC. Its translation: CASSRHANYGYTF.

This clone was detected once. V usage is TRBV7-6 and J usage is TRBJ2-5, with 9 bases lining up with TRBD1. V lost 5 bases to trimming and J lost 2 bases; unmatched junction nucleotides: 9. Germline V gene lookup returns CDR1 SGHVS and CDR2 FNYEAQ. The CDR3 runs to 16 residues. CDR3 amino acids: CASSKQGAQPQETQYF. The DNA for the CDR3 is TGTGCCAGCAGCAAACAGGGGGCCCAACCGCAAGAGACCCAGTACTTC. The whole variable domain, remainder taken from reference TRBV7-6 and TRBJ2-5, is GAGVSQSPRYKVTKRGQDVALRCDPISGHVSLYWYRQALGQGPEFLTYFNYEAQQDKSGLPNDRFSAERPEGSISTLTIQRTEQRDSAMYRCASSKQGAQPQETQYFGPGTRLLVL.

V gene TRBV7-2 combines with J gene TRBJ1-5, with 8 bases that match TRBD1. The CDR3 is 17 amino acids. The V gene's germline CDR1 is SGHTA and CDR2 FQGNSA. Losses at the gene ends were 5 bases for V and 3 bases for J; bases not matched to a gene: 12. CDR3 nucleotides: TGTGCCAGCAGCCCCGCGATGAGACAGGGGTACAATCAGCCCCAGCATTTT. Translating it yields CASSPAMRQGYNQPQHF.

The chain employs TRBV6-5 and TRBJ1-2; D not resolved. Looked up from germline, CDR1 is MNHEY and CDR2 is SVGAGI. The CDR3 has 16 residues. The ends were cut back, 0 bases at V and 6 bases at J, with 17 bases in the middle. CDR3 region: CASSYSAAETPHGYTF. The DNA for the CDR3 is TGTGCCAGCAGTTACTCTGCGGCAGAGACTCCTCATGGCTACACCTTC.

The chain recombines TRBV6-5 with TRBJ1-2; 9 bases are a match to TRBD1. The germline CDR1 and CDR2 sequences are MNHEY and SVGAGI. The V segment lost 4 bases and the J segment 2 bases; nucleotides outside the gene matches: 5. The CDR3 length is 15 residues. DNA for the CDR3: TGTGCCAGCAGTTCCCCGGACAGGGGAAACTATGGCTACACCTTC. Translating it yields CASSSPDRGNYGYTF.

J is TRBJ2-2 and V is TRBV9; a possible D gene is TRBD1 (5 bases). Germline V CDR1 and CDR2: SGDLS, YYNGEE. The CDR3 covers 16 residues. The V gene lost 0 bases and the J gene lost 0 bases, with 9 bases spanning the gap. CDR3 sequence: CASSVVVGANTGELFF. The CDR3 coding sequence is TGTGCCAGCAGCGTAGTAGTAGGGGCGAACACCGGGGAGCTGTTTTTT. Full variable domain (missing parts from reference TRBV9 and TRBJ2-2): DSGVTQTPKHLITATGQRVTLRCSPRSGDLSVYWYQQSLDQGLQFLIQYYNGEERAKGNILERFSAQQFPDLHSELNLSSLELGDSALYFCASSVVVGANTGELFFGEGSRLTVL.

The chain employs TRBV5-4 and TRBJ1-2; TRBD1 agrees at 7 bases. Germline CDR1 reads SGHNT; CDR2 reads YYREEE (reference sequence). Unmatched junction bases numbered 11, after V lost 7 bases and J lost 2 bases. The CDR3 consists of 15 residues. The CDR3 loop is CASSKRATGNYGYTF. The DNA for the CDR3 is TGTGCCAGCTCCAAAAGGGCGACAGGGAACTATGGCTACACCTTC.

The V gene is TRBV4-3, the J gene TRBJ2-1, with 7 bases that match TRBD2. The ends lost 0 bases at V and 3 bases at J; junction bases unmatched: 8. The CDR3 sequence is 17 residues long. CDR1 is LGHNA and CDR2 is YSLEER in the germline V gene. This CDR3 is CASSQDAAGRYYNEQFF. CDR3 DNA: TGCGCCAGCAGCCAAGATGCAGCGGGACGGTACTACAATGAGCAGTTCTTC.

This clone has ten or more counts. The gene calls are TRBV28 and TRBJ1-2; 10 bases map to TRBD1. The CDR3 length is 13 residues. The V gene's germline CDR1 is MDHEN and CDR2 SYDVKM. J lost 3 bases, V lost 10 bases, and 5 bases had no gene match. CDR3 loop: CATRDRGDYGYTF. The CDR3 DNA is TGTGCCACCCGGGACAGGGGTGACTATGGCTACACCTTC.

The J gene is TRBJ1-2, the V gene TRBV7-2; no clear D gene. From germline, CDR1 is SGHTA and CDR2 FQGNSA. V lost 9 bases and J lost 6, with 20 bases in between. The CDR3 length is 14 residues. CDR3 sequence reads: CASKGGGWYNGYTF. CDR3 DNA sequence: TGTGCCAGTAAAGGAGGAGGGTGGTATAATGGCTACACCTTC.

V is TRBV18 and J is TRBJ2-7, with a tentative D call TRBD1 (6 bases). The germline V gene encodes CDR1 KGHSH and CDR2 LQKENI. The length of the CDR3 is 15 residues. The V end lost 6 bases, the J end lost 3 bases, and 18 bases lay between the germline ends. CDR3 loop: CASSLRGTGLYEQYV. As DNA, the CDR3 is TGTGCCAGCTCCTTAAGGGGGACGGGCCTCTACGAGCAGTACGTC.

The J gene is TRBJ1-5, the V gene TRBV6-6, with D possibly being TRBD1 (6 bases). The germline V and J ends were trimmed by 7 bases and 5 bases, with 15 bases remaining between them. In germline, CDR1 is MNHNY, CDR2 SVGAGI (reference sequence). CDR3 length: 14 amino acids. In DNA form, the CDR3 reads TGTGCCAGCACTGGCTGGGGACAACATCAGCCCCAGCATTTT. Its translation: CASTGWGQHQPQHF.

The chain joins TRBV19 to TRBJ2-2, with D possibly being TRBD2 (6 bases). This CDR3 contains 20 residues. V lost 4 bases and J 3 bases, leaving 27 bases between the germline ends. The V gene's germline CDR1 is LNHDA and CDR2 SQIVND (reference sequence). The DNA for the CDR3 is TGTGCCAGTAGTACCCTGGGAGGTCTTAATAGTCACTCCTACACCGGGGAGCTGTTTTTT. As protein: CASSTLGGLNSHSYTGELFF.

The chain recombines TRBV19 with TRBJ2-2; TRBD1 matches at 7 bases. Per germline, CDR1 LNHDA and CDR2 SQIVND (reference sequence). The CDR3 runs to 15 residues. V lost 5 bases and J lost 7; bases outside the gene matches: 10. The CDR3 coding sequence is TGTGCCAGTAGTCAGTGGACAGGAGCCCTCGGGGAGCTGTTTTTT. Its protein is CASSQWTGALGELFF.

V usage is TRBV6-5 and J usage is TRBJ2-4; TRBD2 agrees at 10 bases. V lost 3 bases to trimming and J lost 6 bases; unmatched junction nucleotides: 8. The CDR3 covers 16 residues. Per the germline V gene, CDR1 is MNHEY and CDR2 is SVGAGI. DNA of the CDR3: TGTGCCAGCAGTTATCATCTAGCGGGAGTTGGAAACATTCAGTACTTC. This sequence encodes CASSYHLAGVGNIQYF.

This chain joins TRBV3-1 (or the pseudogene TRBV3-2) and TRBJ2-7, with 7 bases identical to TRBD1. Germline trimming cut 4 bases from V and 4 bases from J; bases unmatched to any gene: 7. This CDR3 spans 14 amino acids. CDR1 and CDR2 (germline): LGHDT, YNNKEL (reference sequence). The CDR3 DNA reads as TGTGCCAGCAGCCCAACGGGACAGACTTACGAGCAGTACTTC. Translated: CASSPTGQTYEQYF.

With respect to this clone: At one of its ends the junction is not consistent with the germline gene, which may arise from a read error. The chain carries TRBV5-1 and TRBJ2-1; 10 bases fit TRBD2. Germline CDR1 and CDR2: SGHRS and YFSETQ. This CDR3 spans 15 amino acids. The CDR3 sequence: CASSLEASGSHEQFF. The CDR3 nucleotides read TGCGCCAGCAGTTTGGAAGCTAGCGGGAGCCATGAGCAGTTCTTC.

This chain connects TRBV19 to TRBJ2-3; TRBD2 might be the D (6 bases). Germline CDR1 LNHDA, CDR2 SQIVND (reference sequence). The CDR3 is 14 residues long. V lost 1 base and J 4 bases, leaving 9 bases between the germline ends. The CDR3, as DNA: TGTGCCAGTAGTATAGGTTGGGGGGCAGATACGCAGTATTTT. The encoded protein is CASSIGWGADTQYF.

This sequence joins TRBV5-1 and TRBJ1-1; D is uncertain. This CDR3 is 12 amino acids long. Germline assignment: CDR1 SGHRS and CDR2 YFSETQ. V was pared by 6 bases and J by 5 bases, with 11 bases between. The CDR3 DNA is TGCGCCAGCAAGGACGGGATGACTGAAGCTTTCTTT. Protein product: CASKDGMTEAFF.

The chain recombines TRBV10-3 with TRBJ2-1; 10 bases are a match to TRBD2. V shed 2 bases and J 1 base; nucleotides not matched to a gene: 8. The CDR3 is made up of 18 amino acids. The germline V gene encodes CDR1 ENHRY and CDR2 SYGVKD. CDR3 bases: TGTGCCATCAGTGAGGCTAGCGGGGGATTCACGTCCTACAATGAGCAGTTCTTC. Its translation: CAISEASGGFTSYNEQFF.

The chain uses TRBV19 and TRBJ2-2, with 10 bases identical to TRBD1. This CDR3 is 17 amino acids long. V lost 6 bases to trimming and J lost 4 bases; unmatched junction nucleotides: 11. The germline V gene has CDR1 LNHDA and CDR2 SQIVND (reference sequence). The CDR3 DNA is TGTGCCAGTAGCCTGGACAGATGGACAGGGGGCACCGGGGAGCTGTTTTTT. It encodes CASSLDRWTGGTGELFF.

The chain links TRBV3-1 (or the pseudogene TRBV3-2) to TRBJ2-7, with 9 bases lining up with TRBD2. Germline V gene sequence: CDR1 LGHDT, CDR2 YNNKEL (reference sequence). V dropped 2 bases and J dropped 7; count of bases not matched to a gene: 0. The length of the CDR3 is 12 residues. CDR3 nucleotide sequence: TGTGCCAGCAGCCAACTAGCGGGGGAGCAGTACTTC. Amino acid sequence: CASSQLAGEQYF.